This T cell receptor beta chain was recovered during a study of blood T cells in healthy people across ages (dated by TCRdb to about 2015). In terms of the full investigation: Template switching captured roughly one uniquely barcoded TCR beta cDNA molecule per two T cells in model experiments. The donors were split into four age groups: young (average 16 years), middle-aged (over 35), aged (62) and long-lived (over 75). Donors of different ages were randomly distributed across sequencing lanes to avoid experimental bias. The study measured age-related changes in TCR beta repertoire diversity using deep sequencing normalized with unique cDNA molecular identifiers. Two additional independent replicas of 1 million unique cDNA reads from the same blood draw were analyzed for two donors (one aged 18 to 30 and one aged 80 or older). General conclusions and limits of the study: Because profiling used bulk unsorted PBMCs, naive and antigen-experienced compartments could not be compared conclusively. Total diversity estimates from one million sequenced T cells were considered lower bounds and underestimates. Donor CMV infection status was unknown, potentially confounding age-related changes in expanded clonotypes. A strong correlation was found between observed TCR beta diversity and the percentage of naive T cells measured by flow cytometry. As age increased, observed TCR beta diversity per million T cells dropped in a roughly linear way, and a significant reduction was already evident by age about 40. Compared with the aged group, the long-lived group had more naive CD4+ T cells, fewer expanded clones and increased TCR diversity, suggesting age selection.

A note on this clonotype: Its antigen target is currently unknown. No base quality information exists; no much larger clone differs at one position.

Trimming removed 1 base from V and 8 bases from J, leaving 12 bases between the germline ends. For CDR1 and CDR2, the germline V gene lists SGHTA and FQGTGA. The CDR3 measures 14 amino acids from cysteine to phenylalanine. Of all the DNA, just the CDR3 is kept, 42 bases in frame from base 1. Donors were roughly 40 systemically healthy Caucasian individuals from Russia aged roughly 6 to 95 years. Around 9.9 milliliters of peripheral blood were collected from each donor into EDTA-treated Vacutainer tubes. Ficoll-Paque density-gradient centrifugation was used to isolate PBMCs, with at least 6.5 million per sample. Trizol reagent was used to extract total RNA from the PBMCs, yielding at least 6 micrograms per sample. For every donor, an aliquot of PBMCs went through flow cytometry to measure the percentages of naive CD45RAhigh/CD27high T cells. Library generation was performed with 5' RACE. Sequenced using an Illumina HiSeq 2500. A second PCR of 7 to 11 cycles was performed with a sample-barcoded 5' primer and a J-beta primer mix. A unique molecular identifier was introduced onto each TCR beta cDNA molecule by a template-switch 5' adaptor carrying 12 random nucleotides. At least 2.5 million CDR3-containing paired-end reads were obtained from each sample. First-strand cDNA was synthesized from all RNA with the Mint cDNA synthesis kit, primed by a TRBC-specific oligonucleotide. Following uracil-DNA glycosylase treatment, a first 18-cycle PCR with universal primers M1SS and BC2_uni_R was performed on all cDNA. The authors processed their data as follows. Normalization of each sample was performed by random selection of 1 million high-quality reads, each carrying a distinct molecular identifier. Reads sharing molecular identifiers were discarded rather than binned into consensus sequences. MiTCR, set to a Q25 quality threshold and the strictest error-elimination algorithm, was used for CDR3 identification, clonotype clustering and error correction. A nonparametric unseen species model with Euler transformation was used to estimate a lower bound on total TCR beta diversity. TCRdb itself trimmed the public reads at Q25 with fastp, ran MiXCR and retained productive beta chains. Every CDR3 protein is listed once, alongside the most common genes and DNA of its rows. The V and J calls and clone size come from TCRdb's table, not from the authors' own analysis. This sample has 1.5 million to 2 million distinct CDR3 sequences in its table, and roughly 28% of those were observed once. The ten largest make up about 7.7% of the sample.

The material sequenced was blood. This TCR derives from a woman between 25 and 40 years old in good health. The sequence is built from TRBV7-3 and TRBJ2-1; the D gene is possibly TRBD1 or TRBD2, each agreeing over 5 bases. The DNA sequence follows: TGTGCCAGCAGCTTAAGGGGACCTGGTCATGAGCAGTTCTTC. This is translated as CASSLRGPGHEQFF.